This is a list of T cell receptor beta chains from one sample in a study of CD8 T cells in Susac syndrome. From the immunoSEQ multiplex PCR reads, TCRdb called clonotypes with MiXCR, one entry per CDR3 protein. The table records over 95,000 distinct CDR3 sequences, about nine tenths of them present only once. The source material was CD8+ T cells from PBMCs. These receptors came from a human donor in good health. The CDR3 runs from the conserved cysteine through the conserved F or W. A D gene is named only where the DNA matches it firmly. Where a row states a size, it is once, few, many or the class of an expanded clone; other rows omit it.

CDR3,DNA,D,J,size,V
CASSTGFGEAFF,TGTGCCAGTAGTACGGGGTTTGGCGAAGCTTTCTTT,.,TRBJ1-1,.,TRBV19
CASSYFLGGDEQYF,TGTGCCAGCAGTTACTTTCTAGGGGGGGACGAGCAGTACTTC,.,TRBJ2-7,few,TRBV6-5
CASSGQGAEQYF,TGTGCCAGCAGTGGACAGGGGGCCGAGCAGTACTTC,TRBD1,TRBJ2-7,few,TRBV27
CASGYTDYEQYF,TGTGCCAGCGGGTACACAGACTACGAGCAGTACTTC,.,TRBJ2-7,few,TRBV12-3/TRBV12-4
CASSLAEKIYNEQFF,TGTGCCAGCAGCTTAGCGGAGAAAATTTACAATGAGCAGTTCTTC,.,TRBJ2-1,.,TRBV7-9
CASSLGSGGTEAFF,TGTGCCAGTAGTTTAGGGTCCGGGGGCACTGAAGCTTTCTTT,.,TRBJ1-1,.,TRBV19
CASSQGGNNSPLHF,TGTGCCAGCAGCCAAGGAGGTAATAATTCACCCCTCCACTTT,.,TRBJ1-6,.,TRBV3-1
CASSLVGATEAFF,TGTGCCAGCAGTTTAGTAGGGGCTACTGAAGCTTTCTTT,.,TRBJ1-1,.,TRBV12-3/TRBV12-4
CASSVTADTDTQYF,TGTGCCAGCAGCGTAACGGCGGACACAGATACGCAGTATTTT,.,TRBJ2-3,.,TRBV9
CASSPRGTGGTDTQYF,TGTGCCAGCAGCCCAAGAGGGACAGGGGGAACAGATACGCAGTATTTT,TRBD1,TRBJ2-3,.,TRBV7-8
CASSPDRSQETQYF,TGTGCCAGCAGCCCGGACAGAAGCCAAGAGACCCAGTACTTC,.,TRBJ2-5,.,TRBV7-2
CASNRDKSYGYTF,TGTGCCAGTAACCGGGACAAGTCCTATGGCTACACCTTC,.,TRBJ1-2,.,TRBV6-2/TRBV6-3
CASSLLQGSNQPQHF,TGTGCCAGCAGTTTGTTACAGGGGAGCAATCAGCCCCAGCATTTT,TRBD1,TRBJ1-5,.,TRBV27
CAWREIQGNTEAFF,TGTGCCTGGAGGGAAATACAGGGAAACACTGAAGCTTTCTTT,.,TRBJ1-1,.,TRBV30
CASSLVGLAGVYTGELFF,TGTGCCAGCAGCTTAGTCGGACTAGCGGGAGTTTACACCGGGGAGCTGTTTTTT,TRBD2,TRBJ2-2,.,TRBV7-9
CASSLVAEQTQYF,TGTGCCAGCAGCTTGGTGGCGGAGCAGACCCAGTACTTC,.,TRBJ2-5,once,TRBV5-4
CASRDMGGSEAFF,TGTGCCAGCAGGGACATGGGGGGTTCTGAAGCTTTCTTT,.,TRBJ1-1,.,TRBV2
CAITAGAGANVLTF,TGTGCCATCACGGCGGGGGCTGGGGCCAACGTCCTGACTTTC,TRBD2,TRBJ2-6,.,TRBV10-3
CASSLVRGGYNEQFF,TGTGCCAGCAGCTTAGTGCGGGGGGGATACAATGAGCAGTTCTTC,TRBD2,TRBJ2-1,.,TRBV7-2
CASSYGQATEAFF,TGTGCCAGCAGTTACGGGCAGGCGACTGAAGCTTTCTTT,.,TRBJ1-1,once,TRBV6-2/TRBV6-3
CASSLNRGEQYF,TGTGCCAGCAGCTTAAACCGGGGAGAGCAGTACTTC,.,TRBJ2-7,.,TRBV11-2
CASSQVRLMTGTGNEQYF,TGTGCCAGCAGCCAAGTACGACTTATGACAGGGACCGGGAACGAGCAGTACTTC,TRBD1,TRBJ2-7,.,TRBV3-1
CATAGTGGPNEQFF,TGTGCCACCGCGGGAACGGGAGGGCCGAATGAGCAGTTCTTC,TRBD2,TRBJ2-1,.,TRBV24-1
CASSYSPTSGDHEQYF,TGTGCCAGCAGTTACTCGCCGACTAGCGGGGATCACGAGCAGTACTTC,TRBD2,TRBJ2-7,few,TRBV6-2/TRBV6-3
CASSQENRAGGSEKLFF,TGCGCCAGCAGCCAAGAGAACCGCGCAGGGGGGAGTGAAAAACTGTTTTTT,TRBD1,TRBJ1-4,.,TRBV4-3
CASSQRGTGPRQNTEAFF,TGTGCCAGCTCCCAGAGGGGGACAGGTCCACGGCAGAACACTGAAGCTTTCTTT,TRBD1,TRBJ1-1,.,TRBV6-1
CASSFINRGPRNTEAFF,TGTGCCAGCAGTTTCATCAACCGGGGACCACGGAACACTGAAGCTTTCTTT,.,TRBJ1-1,once,TRBV27
CASSLLGQGEAFF,TGCGCCAGCAGCCTGCTTGGACAGGGTGAAGCTTTCTTT,TRBD1,TRBJ1-1,.,TRBV5-1